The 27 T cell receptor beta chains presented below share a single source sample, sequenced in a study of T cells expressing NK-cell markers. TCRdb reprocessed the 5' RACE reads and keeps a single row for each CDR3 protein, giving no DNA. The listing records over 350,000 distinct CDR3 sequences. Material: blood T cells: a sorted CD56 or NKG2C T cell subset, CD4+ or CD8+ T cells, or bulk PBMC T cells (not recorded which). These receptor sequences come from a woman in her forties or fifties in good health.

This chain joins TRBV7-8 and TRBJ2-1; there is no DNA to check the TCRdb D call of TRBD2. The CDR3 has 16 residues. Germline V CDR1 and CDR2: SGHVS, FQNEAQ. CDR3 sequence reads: CASSLAPSARLNEQFF.

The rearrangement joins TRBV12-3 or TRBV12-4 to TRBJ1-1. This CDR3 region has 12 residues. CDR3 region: CASSRTGTEAFF.

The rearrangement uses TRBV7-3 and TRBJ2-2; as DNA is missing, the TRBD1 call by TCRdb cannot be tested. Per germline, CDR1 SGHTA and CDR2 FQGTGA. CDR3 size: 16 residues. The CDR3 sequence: CASSLGTGINTGELFF.

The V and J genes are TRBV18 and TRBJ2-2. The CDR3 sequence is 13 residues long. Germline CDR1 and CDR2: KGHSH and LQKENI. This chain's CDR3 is CASSPPGPGELFF. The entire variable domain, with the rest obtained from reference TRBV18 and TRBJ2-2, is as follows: NAGVMQNPRHLVRRRGQEARLRCSPMKGHSHVYWYRQLPEEGLKFMVYLQKENIIDESGMPKERFSAEFPKEGPSILRIQQVVRGDSAAYFCASSPPGPGELFFGEGSRLTVL.

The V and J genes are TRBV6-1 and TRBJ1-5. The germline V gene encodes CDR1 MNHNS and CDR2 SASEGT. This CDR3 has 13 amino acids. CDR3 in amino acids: CASSPDFNQPQHF.

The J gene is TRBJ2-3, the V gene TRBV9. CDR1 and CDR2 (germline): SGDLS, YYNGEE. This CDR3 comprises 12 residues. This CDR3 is CASSDSGDTQYF.

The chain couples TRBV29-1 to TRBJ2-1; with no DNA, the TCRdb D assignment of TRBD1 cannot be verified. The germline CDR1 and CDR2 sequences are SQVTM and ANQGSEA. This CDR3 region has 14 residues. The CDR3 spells CSGRGQGKGNEQFF.

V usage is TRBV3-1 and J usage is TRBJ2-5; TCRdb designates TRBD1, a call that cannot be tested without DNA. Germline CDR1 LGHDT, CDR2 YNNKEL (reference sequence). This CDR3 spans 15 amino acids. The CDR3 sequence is CASSQRGQEQETQYF.

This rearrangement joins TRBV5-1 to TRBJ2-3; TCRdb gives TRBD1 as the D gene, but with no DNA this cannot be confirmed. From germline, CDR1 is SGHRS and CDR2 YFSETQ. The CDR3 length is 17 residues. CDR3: CASSPRNRGLIADTQYF.

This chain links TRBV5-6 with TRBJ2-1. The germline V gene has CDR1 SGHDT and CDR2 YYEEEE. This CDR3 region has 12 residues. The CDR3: CASSPASYEQFF.

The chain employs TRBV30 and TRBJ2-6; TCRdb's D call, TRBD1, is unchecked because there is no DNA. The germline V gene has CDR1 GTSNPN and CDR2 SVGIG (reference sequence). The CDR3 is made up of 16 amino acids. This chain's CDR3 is CAWSVERGSGANVLTF.

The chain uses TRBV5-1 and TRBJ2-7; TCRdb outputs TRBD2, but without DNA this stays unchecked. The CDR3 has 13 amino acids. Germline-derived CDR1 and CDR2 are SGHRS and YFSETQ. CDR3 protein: CASSLRGPAEQYF.

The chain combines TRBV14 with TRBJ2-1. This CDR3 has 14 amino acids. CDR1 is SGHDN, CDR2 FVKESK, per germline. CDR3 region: CASRFRDSYNEQFF. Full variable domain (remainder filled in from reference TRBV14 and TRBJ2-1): EAGVTQFPSHSVIEKGQTVTLRCDPISGHDNLYWYRRVMGKEIKFLLHFVKESKQDESGMPNNRFLAERTGGTYSTLKVQPAELEDSGVYFCASRFRDSYNEQFFGPGTRLTVL.

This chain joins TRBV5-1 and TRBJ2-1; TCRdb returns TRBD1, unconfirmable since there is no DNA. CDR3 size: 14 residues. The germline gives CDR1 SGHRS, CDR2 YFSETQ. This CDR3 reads CASSLDPTGGQQFF.

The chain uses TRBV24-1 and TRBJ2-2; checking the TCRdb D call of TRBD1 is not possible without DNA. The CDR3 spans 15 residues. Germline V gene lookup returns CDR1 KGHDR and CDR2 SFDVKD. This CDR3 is CATSDARGYSGELFF.

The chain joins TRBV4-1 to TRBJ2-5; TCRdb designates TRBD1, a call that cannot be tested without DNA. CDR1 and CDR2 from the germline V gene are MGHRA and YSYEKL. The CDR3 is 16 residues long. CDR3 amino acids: CASSQEPHTDGETQYF.

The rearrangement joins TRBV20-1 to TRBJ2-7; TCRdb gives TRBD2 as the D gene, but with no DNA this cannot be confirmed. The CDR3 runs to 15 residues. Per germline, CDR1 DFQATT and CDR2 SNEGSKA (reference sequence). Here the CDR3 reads CSARGMVGGFHEQYF.

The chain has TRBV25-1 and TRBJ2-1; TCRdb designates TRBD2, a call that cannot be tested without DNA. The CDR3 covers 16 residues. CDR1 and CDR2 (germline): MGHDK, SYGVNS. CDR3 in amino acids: CASKLAGGSGGNEQFF.

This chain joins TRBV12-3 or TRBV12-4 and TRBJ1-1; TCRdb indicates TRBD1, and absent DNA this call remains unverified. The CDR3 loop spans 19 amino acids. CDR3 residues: CASSRGGGKYKGMNTEAFF.

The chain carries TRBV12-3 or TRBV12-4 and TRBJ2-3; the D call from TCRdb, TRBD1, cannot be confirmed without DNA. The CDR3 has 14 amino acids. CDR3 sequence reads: CASSQWTGTDTQYF.

CDR3 region: CASSSRGGAYNEQFF. This chain connects TRBV11-3 to TRBJ2-1; TCRdb returns TRBD2, unconfirmable since there is no DNA. Germline assignment: CDR1 SGHNT and CDR2 YENEEA. The CDR3 has 15 amino acids. Variable domain in full (rest from reference TRBV11-3 and TRBJ2-1): EAGVVQSPRYKIIEKKQPVAFWCNPISGHNTLYWYLQNLGQGPELLIRYENEEAVDDSQLPKDRFSAERLKGVDSTLKIQPAELGDSAVYLCASSSRGGAYNEQFFGPGTRLTVL.

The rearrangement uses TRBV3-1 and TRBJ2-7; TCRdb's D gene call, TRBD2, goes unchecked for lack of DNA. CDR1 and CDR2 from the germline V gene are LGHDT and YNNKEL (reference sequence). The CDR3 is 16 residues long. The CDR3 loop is CASSGGLAFPSYEQYF.

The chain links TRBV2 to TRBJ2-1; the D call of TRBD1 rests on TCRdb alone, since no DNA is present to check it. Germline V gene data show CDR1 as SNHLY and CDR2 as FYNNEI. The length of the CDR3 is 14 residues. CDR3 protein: CASSLGAKSGEQFF. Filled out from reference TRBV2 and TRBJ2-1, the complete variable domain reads EPEVTQTPSHQVTQMGQEVILRCVPISNHLYFYWYRQILGQKVEFLVSFYNNEISEKSEIFDDQFSVERPDGSNFTLKIRSTKLEDSAMYFCASSLGAKSGEQFFGPGTRLTVL.

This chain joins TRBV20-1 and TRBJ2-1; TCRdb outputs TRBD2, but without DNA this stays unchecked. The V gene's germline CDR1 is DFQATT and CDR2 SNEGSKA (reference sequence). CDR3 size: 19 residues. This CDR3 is CSARDQGLAGLFSYNEQFF.

The CDR3 loop is CASSPLDQNTGELFF. The chain couples TRBV18 to TRBJ2-2. Per germline, CDR1 KGHSH and CDR2 LQKENI. This CDR3 is built from 15 residues.

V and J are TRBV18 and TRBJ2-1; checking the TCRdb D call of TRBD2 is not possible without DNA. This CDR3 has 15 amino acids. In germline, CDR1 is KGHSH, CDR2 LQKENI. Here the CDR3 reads CASSPGRGLNNEQFF.

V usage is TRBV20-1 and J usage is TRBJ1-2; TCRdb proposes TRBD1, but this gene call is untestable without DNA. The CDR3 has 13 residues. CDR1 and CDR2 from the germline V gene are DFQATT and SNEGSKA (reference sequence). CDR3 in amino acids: CSARDVPGRSYTF.